The rows below give T cell receptor beta chains drawn from one sample of a study of blood T cell repertoires in COVID-19. Only in-frame clones appear in the TCRdb table, and some are missing; sequencing was by immunoSEQ multiplex PCR. Of more than 50,000 clones in the sample, 70% to 90% were seen once. Material: peripheral blood. These receptors were obtained from a human donor in a cohort sampled during active COVID-19. Both conserved end residues are part of each CDR3. D genes are given only for firm matches. Part of the rows lack a size; the others show once, few, many or a class for expanded clones.

TRBJ2-3	TRBV6-5	.	once	CASSYSGTDTQYF	TGTGCCAGCAGTTACTCCGGCACAGATACGCAGTATTTT
TRBJ2-3	TRBV28	TRBD2	.	CASIPTSGNPDTQYF	TGTGCCAGCATCCCGACTAGCGGGAACCCAGATACGCAGTATTTT
TRBJ2-1	TRBV27	TRBD1	.	CASSLGVGTDNEQFF	TGTGCCAGCAGTTTAGGAGTAGGGACAGACAATGAGCAGTTCTTC
TRBJ2-7	TRBV4-3	.	.	CASSQDWESAYEQYF	TGCGCCAGCAGCCAAGACTGGGAGTCGGCCTACGAGCAGTACTTC
TRBJ2-7	TRBV27	TRBD2	.	CASSNPGLARPEQYF	TGTGCCAGCAGCAACCCGGGACTAGCGAGACCTGAGCAGTACTTC
TRBJ2-5	TRBV7-2	.	.	CASSLVLGGETQYF	TGTGCCAGCAGCTTAGTACTGGGGGGAGAGACCCAGTACTTC
TRBJ1-1	TRBV4-3	.	.	CASSQATTANTEAFF	TGCGCCAGCAGCCAAGCTACCACAGCTAACACTGAAGCTTTCTTT
TRBJ2-3	TRBV7-8	TRBD1	.	CASSYYRGRRTDTQYF	TGTGCCAGCAGCTACTACAGGGGGCGACGCACAGATACGCAGTATTTT
TRBJ2-7	TRBV7-2	.	.	CASSLADTGREYEQYF	TGTGCCAGCAGCTTAGCAGATACAGGGCGGGAGTACGAGCAGTACTTC
TRBJ2-7	TRBV11-2	.	.	CASSPKDRIYEQYF	TGTGCCAGCAGCCCGAAGGACAGAATCTACGAGCAGTACTTC
TRBJ2-7	TRBV6-2/TRBV6-3	.	.	CASSYSSREQYF	TGTGCCAGCAGTTATTCCTCGCGAGAGCAGTACTTC
TRBJ1-1	TRBV18	.	.	CASSPGQGFRTEAFF	TGTGCCAGCTCACCAGGGCAGGGATTTAGGACTGAAGCTTTCTTT
TRBJ1-5	TRBV6-2/TRBV6-3	.	.	CASSYWGQPQHF	TGTGCCAGCAGTTACTGGGGCCAGCCCCAGCATTTT
TRBJ1-2	TRBV14	TRBD1	.	CASSPAGTGNYGYTF	TGTGCCAGCAGCCCCGCCGGGACAGGGAACTATGGCTACACCTTC
TRBJ2-3	TRBV7-9	.	.	CASSLGRGSSTDTQYF	TGTGCCAGCAGCTTAGGTCGGGGGTCTAGCACAGATACGCAGTATTTT
TRBJ2-3	TRBV21-1	.	.	CASSPGTGGASTDTQYF	TGTGCCAGCAGCCCTGGGACAGGGGGCGCGAGCACAGATACGCAGTATTTT
TRBJ1-1	TRBV6-5	TRBD1	.	CASSSGTGSTEAFF	TGTGCCAGCAGTTCCGGGACAGGGTCGACTGAAGCTTTCTTT
TRBJ2-6	TRBV3-1/TRBV3-2	.	.	CASSQPGRGTGANVLTF	TGTGCCAGCAGCCAACCTGGGAGGGGGACAGGGGCCAACGTCCTGACTTTC
TRBJ2-7	TRBV5-5	.	.	CASSLVRVWQGKYEQYF	TGTGCCAGCAGCTTGGTAAGGGTTTGGCAGGGCAAGTACGAGCAGTACTTC